Below are 24 T cell receptor beta chains sequenced from a single sample in a study of CD8 T cells in ankylosing spondylitis. Via MiXCR, TCRdb re-called the 5' RACE reads, giving one row per CDR3 protein. The sample includes roughly 250,000 distinct CDR3 sequences, around 9.1% seen only once; the top ten take nearly 7%. Material for sequencing was blood, either unsorted or a sorted T cell fraction (not recorded which). Every receptor here comes from a male donor with ankylosing spondylitis or in good health (not recorded which).

This clonotype has a count of ten or more. The rearrangement links TRBV20-1 to TRBJ2-7; no clear D. The V gene's germline CDR1 is DFQATT and CDR2 SNEGSKA (reference sequence). Trimming took 6 bases from V and 4 from J, leaving 13 bases between them. This CDR3 spans 12 amino acids. Here the CDR3 DNA reads TGCAGTGCAGGCTACGAACCTTACGAGCAGTACTTC. Amino acid sequence: CSAGYEPYEQYF.

This clonotype was picked up many times. This chain uses TRBV20-1 with TRBJ1-1; a weak D match, TRBD1 (5 bases). The ends were cut back, 4 bases at V and 3 bases at J, with 9 bases in the middle. CDR3 length: 12 amino acids. CDR1 and CDR2 from the germline V gene are DFQATT and SNEGSKA (reference sequence). CDR3 bases: TGCAGTGCTACCACAGGTTACACTGAAGCTTTCTTT. Translating it yields CSATTGYTEAFF.

Ten or more counts support this clonotype. J is TRBJ2-1 and V is TRBV7-6; 7 bases are a match to TRBD2. The CDR3 sequence is 15 residues long. Germline V CDR1 and CDR2: SGHVS, FNYEAQ. The V gene end was trimmed by 4 bases and the J gene end by 7 bases; junction bases not matched to a gene: 10. CDR3 loop: CASSSEAAGVNEQFF. Here the CDR3 DNA reads TGTGCCAGCAGCTCAGAGGCGGCGGGAGTGAATGAGCAGTTCTTC.

This clonotype was seen ten or more times. This chain connects TRBV11-1 to TRBJ1-1; D is unresolved. Trimming took off 1 base at V and 0 bases at J, with 12 bases between the two ends. Germline values: CDR1 SGHAT, CDR2 FQDESV (reference sequence). The CDR3 totals 16 residues. CDR3 protein: CASSLGEHRMNTEAFF. For the CDR3, the DNA is TGTGCCAGCAGCTTAGGTGAACACCGCATGAACACTGAAGCTTTCTTT.

The rearrangement joins TRBV10-2 to TRBJ1-4, with unresolved D. The CDR3 loop spans 15 amino acids. Germline CDR1 reads WSHSY; CDR2 reads SAAADI. V was shortened by 0 bases and J by 2 bases, with 7 bases between the two germline ends. The CDR3, as DNA: TGCGCCAGCAGTGAGTCGGGAGGGACTAATGAAAAACTGTTTTTT. It encodes CASSESGGTNEKLFF.

Remarks on this clonotype: This may be a read error, as it is one base from a much larger clone. The chain couples TRBV5-5 to TRBJ1-6, with D uncertain. This CDR3 contains 15 residues. Germline assignment: CDR1 SGHKS and CDR2 YYEKEE (reference sequence). CDR3 bases: TGTGCCAGCAGCTTGGCTTTTCAGACGAATTTACCCCTCCACTTT. Translated: CASSLAFQTNLPLHF.

The sample holds many counts of this clonotype. The chain couples TRBV2 to TRBJ2-1, with TRBD2 identical over 13 bases. The length of the CDR3 is 16 residues. Unmatched junction bases numbered 9, after V lost 6 bases and J lost 7 bases. Germline assignment: CDR1 SNHLY and CDR2 FYNNEI. CDR3 sequence reads: CASRNRTSGSVNEQFF. CDR3 sequence (DNA): TGTGCCAGCAGAAACAGGACTAGCGGGAGTGTAAATGAGCAGTTCTTC.

The sample holds one count of this clonotype. The chain combines TRBV4-1 with TRBJ2-5; no definite D call. The V end was cut by 0 bases, the J end by 1 base, with 3 bases between. The germline V gene encodes CDR1 MGHRA and CDR2 YSYEKL. The length of the CDR3 is 13 residues. The CDR3 reads CASSQEGQETQYF. The CDR3 bases are TGCGCCAGCAGCCAAGAGGGCCAAGAGACCCAGTACTTC.

The chain has TRBV20-1 and TRBJ1-6; no firm D call. The germline CDR1 and CDR2 sequences are DFQATT and SNEGSKA (reference sequence). The CDR3 has 14 amino acids. The V end was cut by 3 bases, the J end by 3 bases, with 9 bases between. This CDR3 reads CSASRPGYNSPLHF. The CDR3 DNA reads TGCAGTGCTAGCCGGCCAGGCTATAATTCACCCCTCCACTTT.

A few counts support this clonotype. The chain uses TRBV4-1 and TRBJ2-3; possibly TRBD2 for D (6 bases). V lost 7 bases and J lost 4, with 15 bases in between. The CDR3 extends over 14 amino acids. The germline gives CDR1 MGHRA, CDR2 YSYEKL. CDR3 coding DNA: TGCGCCAGCAAGCCCGGGAGTAGTGCAGATACGCAGTATTTT. Its translation is CASKPGSSADTQYF.

This clonotype has ten or more counts. The rearrangement links TRBV5-6 to TRBJ2-2, with a tentative D call TRBD2 (6 bases). The germline V and J ends were trimmed by 7 bases and 4 bases, with 23 bases remaining between them. Germline-derived CDR1 and CDR2 are SGHDT and YYEEEE. The CDR3 covers 17 residues. CDR3 in DNA: TGTGCCAGCCGCCCTTTTTTCCCATCCGGGAGCACCGGGGAGCTGTTTTTT. It encodes CASRPFFPSGSTGELFF.

This clonotype was seen repeatedly, ten times or more. The chain uses TRBV2 and TRBJ1-5, with D uncertain. V shed 7 bases and J shed 5 bases, with 12 bases lying between them. Looked up from germline, CDR1 is SNHLY and CDR2 is FYNNEI. The CDR3 contains 13 residues. The CDR3 spells CASNTGPHQPQHF. CDR3 DNA: TGTGCCAGCAACACCGGGCCGCATCAGCCCCAGCATTTT.

This clonotype was detected many times. The CDR3 here is CSVDSYNEQFF. The CDR3, as DNA: TGCAGCGTTGACTCCTACAATGAGCAGTTCTTC. The chain carries TRBV29-1 and TRBJ2-1; no reliable D call. The CDR3 runs 11 residues. V was pared by 3 bases and J by 0 bases, with 0 bases between. The germline gives CDR1 SQVTM, CDR2 ANQGSEA.

This clonotype was observed many times. The chain combines TRBV30 with TRBJ2-7; 8 bases align to TRBD2. Germline lookup yields CDR1 GTSNPN and CDR2 SVGIG (reference sequence). The CDR3 covers 14 residues. V lost 3 bases to trimming and J lost 3 bases; unmatched junction nucleotides: 7. CDR3 region: CAWSSTSEYYEQYF. The DNA for the CDR3 is TGTGCCTGGAGCTCGACTAGCGAATACTACGAGCAGTACTTC.

This chain connects TRBV29-1 to TRBJ1-5, with 9 bases fitting TRBD1. Losses at the gene ends were 6 bases for V and 4 bases for J; bases not matched to a gene: 4. The CDR3 runs 13 residues. CDR1 and CDR2 (germline): SQVTM, ANQGSEA. CDR3 amino acids: CSVQGATNQPQHF. The CDR3 bases are TGCAGCGTACAGGGGGCTACGAATCAGCCCCAGCATTTT.

This clonotype was observed many times. The genes are TRBV9 and TRBJ1-5; a possible D gene is TRBD1 (6 bases). The CDR3 has 13 residues. V shed 5 bases and J shed 4 bases, with 10 bases lying between them. Looked up from germline, CDR1 is SGDLS and CDR2 is YYNGEE. The CDR3 DNA is TGTGCCAGCAGTATACAGGGAAATCAGCCCCAGCATTTT. Translated, it gives CASSIQGNQPQHF.

This clonotype was recorded many times. CDR3 in amino acids: CASSPARNQPQHF. The CDR3 DNA reads as TGTGCCAGCAGTCCCGCGCGCAATCAGCCCCAGCATTTT. The chain is built from TRBV12-3 or TRBV12-4 and TRBJ1-5, with D unclear. The CDR3 is 13 residues long. Trimming removed 5 bases from V and 2 bases from J, with 7 bases in between.

This clonotype showed up many times. The chain is built from TRBV5-1 and TRBJ2-2, with D possibly TRBD2 on 5 matching bases. V was pared by 7 bases and J by 0 bases, with 16 bases between. Germline assignment: CDR1 SGHRS and CDR2 YFSETQ. This CDR3 has 16 residues. The CDR3 sequence: CASGPWEFANTGELFF. In nucleotides, the CDR3 is TGCGCCAGCGGCCCCTGGGAGTTCGCGAACACCGGGGAGCTGTTTTTT. The complete variable domain, with remaining parts taken from reference TRBV5-1 and TRBJ2-2, reads KAGVTQTPRYLIKTRGQQVTLSCSPISGHRSVSWYQQTPGQGLQFLFEYFSETQRNKGNFPGRFSGRQFSNSRSEMNVSTLELGDSALYLCASGPWEFANTGELFFGEGSRLTVL.

This clonotype has only a few counts. V usage is TRBV6-5 and J usage is TRBJ2-4, with no clear D. V lost 0 bases and J lost 6, with 12 bases in between. CDR1 and CDR2 from the germline V gene are MNHEY and SVGAGI. The CDR3 runs to 15 residues. The CDR3 DNA follows: TGTGCCAGCAGTTACTCGGTTGACGGTTCAAACATTCAGTACTTC. Protein: CASSYSVDGSNIQYF.

The rearrangement links TRBV30 to TRBJ2-2; D is perhaps TRBD2 (6 bases). With 0 bases removed from V and 0 bases from J, the gap between germline ends came to 8 bases. The germline CDR1 and CDR2 sequences are GTSNPN and SVGIG (reference sequence). The CDR3 runs to 15 residues. This chain's CDR3 is CAWSVVAANTGELFF. In nucleotides, the CDR3 is TGTGCCTGGAGTGTGGTAGCGGCGAACACCGGGGAGCTGTTTTTT.

This clonotype has at least ten counts. This rearrangement joins TRBV19 to TRBJ1-1; D uncertain. The CDR3 has 13 residues. The V end was cut by 8 bases, the J end by 4 bases, with 14 bases between. Germline loops: CDR1 LNHDA, CDR2 SQIVND (reference sequence). The CDR3 sequence: CASLTREGTEAFF. The CDR3 DNA sequence: TGTGCCAGTTTAACGAGGGAGGGCACTGAAGCTTTCTTT.

The table lists this clonotype with many counts. The chain combines TRBV7-2 with TRBJ1-1; D gene ambiguous. V lost 6 bases and J 5 bases, leaving 16 bases between the germline ends. Germline V gene data show CDR1 as SGHTA and CDR2 as FQGNSA. This CDR3 is built from 14 residues. The CDR3 loop reads CASSPALGVTEAFF. CDR3 DNA sequence: TGTGCCAGCAGTCCTGCCTTGGGTGTGACTGAAGCTTTCTTT.

This clonotype was seen repeatedly, ten times or more. This chain joins TRBV7-6 and TRBJ2-7; 7 bases match TRBD2. The V and J ends lost 5 bases and 2 bases, in that order; junction bases with no gene match: 3. Germline-derived CDR1 and CDR2 are SGHVS and FNYEAQ. This CDR3 has 13 residues. The CDR3 DNA reads TGTGCCAGCAGCAGGGACTACACCTACGAGCAGTACTTC. Translation gives CASSRDYTYEQYF.

The CDR3 region has the DNA TGTGCCTGGGCTGACAACACTGAAGCTTTCTTT. Protein: CAWADNTEAFF. V usage is TRBV30 and J usage is TRBJ1-1, with D hard to call. Germline V CDR1 and CDR2: GTSNPN, SVGIG (reference sequence). Trimming took off 5 bases at V and 2 bases at J, with 6 bases between the two ends. There are 11 residues in the CDR3.